Given below is one TCR beta chain in context. The sample originates from a study of blood T cell repertoires in COVID-19. Across the whole study: The United States, Italy and Spain supplied acute and convalescent COVID-19 samples.

Using immunoSEQ multiplex PCR, the repertoire was profiled, and TCRdb retains in-frame clones only, with some absent. The data show 350,000 to 450,000 clones, around 87% seen once. J was trimmed by 0 bases and V by 10 bases; bases with no gene match: 8. Germline CDR1 reads ENHRY; CDR2 reads SYGVKD. This CDR3 contains 15 residues. The chain has TRBV10-3 and TRBJ1-3, with 8 bases matching TRBD1. The sequencing input was peripheral blood. The TCR comes from a woman aged 55 to 70 with COVID-19, enrolled during active disease. CDR3 coding DNA: TGTGCCACCGGAGGGGACAGGACCTCTGGAAACACCATATATTTT. Translation: CATGGDRTSGNTIYF.